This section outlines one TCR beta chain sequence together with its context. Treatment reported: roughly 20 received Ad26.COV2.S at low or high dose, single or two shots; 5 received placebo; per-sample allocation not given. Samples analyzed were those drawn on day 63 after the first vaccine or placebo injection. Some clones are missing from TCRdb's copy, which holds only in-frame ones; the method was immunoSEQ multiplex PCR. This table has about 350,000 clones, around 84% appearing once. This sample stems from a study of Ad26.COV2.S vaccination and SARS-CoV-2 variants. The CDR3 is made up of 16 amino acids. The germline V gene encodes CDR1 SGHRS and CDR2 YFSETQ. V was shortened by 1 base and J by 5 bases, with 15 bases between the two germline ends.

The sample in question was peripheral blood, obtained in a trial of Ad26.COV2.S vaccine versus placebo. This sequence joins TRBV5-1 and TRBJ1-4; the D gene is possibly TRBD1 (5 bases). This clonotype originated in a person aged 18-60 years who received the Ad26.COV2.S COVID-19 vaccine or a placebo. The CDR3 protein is CASSLNVGEGNEKLFF. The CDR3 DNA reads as TGCGCCAGCAGCTTGAACGTGGGGGAGGGAAATGAAAAACTGTTTTTT.